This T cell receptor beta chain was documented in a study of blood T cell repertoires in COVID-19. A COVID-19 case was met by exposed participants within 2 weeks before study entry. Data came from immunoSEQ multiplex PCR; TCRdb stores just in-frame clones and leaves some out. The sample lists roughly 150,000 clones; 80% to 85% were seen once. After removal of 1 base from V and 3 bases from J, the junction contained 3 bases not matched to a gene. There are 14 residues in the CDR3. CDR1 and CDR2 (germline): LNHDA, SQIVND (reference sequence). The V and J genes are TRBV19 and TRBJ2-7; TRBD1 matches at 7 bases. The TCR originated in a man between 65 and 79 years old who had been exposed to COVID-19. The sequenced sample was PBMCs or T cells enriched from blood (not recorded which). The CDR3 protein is CASSIGTGNYEQYF. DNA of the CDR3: TGTGCCAGTAGTATAGGGACAGGAAACTACGAGCAGTACTTC.